The source of this TCR beta chain is a study of T cell repertoires in cytomegalovirus infection. TCRdb processed the reads anew with MiXCR; each CDR3 protein has one entry. The profile shows hundreds of thousands of distinct CDR3 sequences, roughly 33% of them singletons. This clonotype has just a few counts. Its cognate antigen is unknown. This CDR3 comprises 18 residues. From germline, CDR1 is SGHVS and CDR2 FQNEAQ. V lost 1 base, J lost 6 bases, and 12 bases stayed unmatched. The sequencing used cultured PBMCs, collected from culture after CMV antigen stimulation. The source is a human donor in good health (CMV status not recorded). Some clones in this sample may be carry-over from other donors' samples. The J gene is TRBJ2-2, the V gene TRBV7-8, with TRBD1 identical over 9 bases. This chain's CDR3 is CASSLEPQDRGEAGELFF. CDR3 in DNA: TGTGCCAGCAGCTTAGAACCTCAGGACAGGGGAGAGGCCGGGGAGCTGTTTTTT.